The 28 T cell receptor beta chains in this list originate from one sample, sequenced in a study of T cells in Graves' hyperthyroidism and ophthalmopathy. Amplified TCR beta CDR3 regions derived from RNA transcripts. Primed by the HTBI set, a first-round RT-PCR was run on the TCR CDR3. TCRdb re-called the multiplex PCR reads through MiXCR, storing one row per CDR3 protein. The data contain nearly 750,000 distinct CDR3 sequences, 30% to 40% of them singletons. Sequencing was carried out using blood. The receptors originated from a woman aged 35 to 49 with Graves' hyperthyroidism.

Comment on this clonotype: A much larger clone lies a single base off, so this may be a read error. The chain combines TRBV7-2 with TRBJ2-5; D is unresolved. Germline assignment: CDR1 SGHTA and CDR2 FQGNSA. The CDR3 has 14 residues. The CDR3 DNA is TGTGCCAGCAGCTTAGCGGGGTACCAAGGGACCCAGTACTTC. It codes for CASSLAGYQGTQYF. Together with reference TRBV7-2 and TRBJ2-5, the CDR3 gives the full variable domain: GAGVSQSPSNKVTEKGKDVELRCDPISGHTALYWYRQSLGQGLEFLIYFQGNSAPDKSGLPSDRFSAERTGGSVSTLTIQRTQQEDSAVYLCASSLAGYQGTQYFGPGTRLLVL.

This clonotype was observed many times. This sequence joins TRBV7-2 and TRBJ2-5, with D possibly TRBD1 on 6 matching bases. Germline CDR1 reads SGHTA; CDR2 reads FQGNSA. Trimming left V 1 base short and J 4 bases short, with 7 bases between. The CDR3 runs to 13 residues. This CDR3 is CASSLGRGETQYF. The CDR3 bases are TGTGCCAGCAGCTTAGGCAGGGGAGAGACCCAGTACTTC.

Concerning this clonotype itself: A much larger clone differs from this one at a single base, so this may be a read error. V gene TRBV20-1 combines with J gene TRBJ1-2; 9 bases line up with TRBD1. The CDR3 has 15 amino acids. Germline values: CDR1 DFQATT, CDR2 SNEGSKA (reference sequence). V was clipped by 8 bases and J by 8 bases; unmatched bases: 18. This CDR3 reads CSTAPGQGLVGGYTF. DNA of the CDR3: TGCAGTACTGCACCGGGACAGGGACTGGTGGGCGGCTACACCTTC.

This clonotype was observed at least ten times. The chain employs TRBV10-3 and TRBJ1-1; 7 bases align to TRBD1. The J segment lost 1 base and the V segment lost 0 bases, leaving 11 bases of the junction unmatched. Germline CDR1 is ENHRY and CDR2 is SYGVKD. The CDR3 extends over 18 amino acids. CDR3 DNA sequence: TGTGCCATCAGTGAGTCGATTAAACAGGGGATCCGGAACACTGAAGCTTTCTTT. Protein sequence: CAISESIKQGIRNTEAFF.

Here the CDR3 DNA reads TGTGCCACCAGCAGAGTCTGGGACTCACCCACAGATACGCAGTATTTT. Residues: CATSRVWDSPTDTQYF. V is TRBV15 and J is TRBJ2-3, with D perhaps TRBD2 (6 bases). Per germline, CDR1 LNHNV and CDR2 YYDKDF (reference sequence). This CDR3 spans 16 amino acids. The V and J ends lost 1 base and 2 bases respectively, with 13 bases between them.

This chain joins TRBV19 and TRBJ1-5, with TRBD1 as a possible D gene (5 bases). V dropped 8 bases and J dropped 2 bases, with 16 bases sitting between them. The CDR3 runs 15 residues. Germline CDR1 is LNHDA and CDR2 is SQIVND (reference sequence). The CDR3 spells CASRKEDSGNQPQHF. The CDR3 DNA is TGTGCCAGTCGTAAGGAAGACAGCGGCAATCAGCCCCAGCATTTT.

This clonotype was counted at least ten times. This chain links TRBV14 with TRBJ2-7; D might be TRBD1 or TRBD2, each matching 5 bases. Trimming removed 4 bases at V and 7 bases at J, with 17 bases between. This CDR3 has 14 residues. From germline, CDR1 is SGHDN and CDR2 FVKESK. In DNA form, the CDR3 reads TGTGCCAGCAGCCCTTACGGGGACCTGGAAGAGCAGTACTTC. Its protein product is CASSPYGDLEEQYF.

This chain connects TRBV5-5 to TRBJ1-3; D is unclear. The CDR3 covers 16 residues. V lost 4 bases and J lost 3, with 17 bases in between. Germline CDR1 SGHKS, CDR2 YYEKEE (reference sequence). The CDR3 nucleotides read TGTGCCAGCAGCGTGGACTTCTCGGGAGGTGGAAACACCATATATTTT. It is translated as CASSVDFSGGGNTIYF.

The chain recombines TRBV11-2 with TRBJ1-2; 7 positions agree with TRBD1. The germline V gene encodes CDR1 SGHAT and CDR2 FQNNGV. The J segment lost 3 bases and the V segment lost 3 bases, leaving 7 bases of the junction unmatched. The CDR3 consists of 15 residues. For the CDR3, the DNA is TGTGCCAGCAGCTTGTCCCCAGGACAGGACTATGGCTACACCTTC. Translation gives CASSLSPGQDYGYTF.

The table lists this clonotype with a few counts. This chain connects TRBV7-2 to TRBJ1-3; D unclear. The germline V gene encodes CDR1 SGHTA and CDR2 FQGNSA. V was cut by 4 bases and J by 0 bases, with 10 bases left in between. This CDR3 is 15 amino acids long. The CDR3 loop reads CASSSRRFSGNTIYF. The CDR3 DNA reads TGTGCCAGCAGCTCCCGACGGTTCTCTGGAAACACCATATATTTT.

In its sample, this clonotype was seen many times. The V call is TRBV13, the J call TRBJ1-2; D is ambiguous. The CDR3 has 12 residues. V was pared by 4 bases and J by 3 bases, with 6 bases between. Germline loops: CDR1 PRHDT, CDR2 FYEKMQ (reference sequence). The CDR3 is CASSSKDYGYTF. The CDR3 DNA sequence: TGTGCCAGCAGCTCCAAGGACTATGGCTACACCTTC.

This clonotype was found a few times. The chain is built from TRBV5-1 and TRBJ2-2; D not resolved. Trimming shortened V by 1 base and J by 1 base, and 5 bases separated the two germline ends. CDR3 length: 14 amino acids. Germline-derived CDR1 and CDR2 are SGHRS and YFSETQ. CDR3 residues: CASSLLGNTGELFF. CDR3 in DNA: TGCGCCAGCAGCTTGCTAGGGAACACCGGGGAGCTGTTTTTT. Combining the CDR3 with reference TRBV5-1 and TRBJ2-2 gives the whole variable domain KAGVTQTPRYLIKTRGQQVTLSCSPISGHRSVSWYQQTPGQGLQFLFEYFSETQRNKGNFPGRFSGRQFSNSRSEMNVSTLELGDSALYLCASSLLGNTGELFFGEGSRLTVL.

The chain employs TRBV7-9 and TRBJ2-7, with 7 positions matching TRBD2. V shed 7 bases and J 4 bases; nucleotides not matched to a gene: 7. Germline values: CDR1 SEHNR, CDR2 FQNEAQ (reference sequence). The CDR3 totals 13 residues. The CDR3 coding sequence is TGTGCCAGCACCAAGACGGGGGGTTACGAGCAGTACTTC. This translates into CASTKTGGYEQYF.

V and J are TRBV12-3 or TRBV12-4 and TRBJ2-5; D possibly corresponds to TRBD1 (5 bases). The CDR3 runs to 14 residues. V gave up 2 bases and J gave up 1 base, with 8 bases separating them. The CDR3 DNA reads as TGTGCCAGCAGTTTATGGCAGGGCCAAGAGACCCAGTACTTC. Its translation is CASSLWQGQETQYF.

This clonotype was seen at least ten times. The V and J genes are TRBV24-1 and TRBJ1-2, with a tentative D call TRBD1 (5 bases). The germline V and J ends were trimmed by 12 bases and 6 bases, with 19 bases remaining between them. There are 13 residues in the CDR3. Germline V gene lookup returns CDR1 KGHDR and CDR2 SFDVKD. The CDR3 DNA reads as TGTGCCCCCCTGGCCCGCCAGGGCGATGGCTACACCTTC. Amino acid sequence: CAPLARQGDGYTF.

The chain uses TRBV6-5 and TRBJ1-2; D is unclear. The CDR3 is 14 amino acids. Germline values: CDR1 MNHEY, CDR2 SVGAGI. The ends were cut back, 2 bases at V and 8 bases at J, with 15 bases in the middle. For the CDR3, the DNA is TGTGCCAGCAGTTACCGCCGGGCCGGGGAGGGCTACACCTTC. Translation: CASSYRRAGEGYTF.

The CDR3 loop reads CASSLAGLAETYEQYF. The CDR3 nucleotides read TGCGCCAGCAGCTTGGCCGGGCTAGCGGAAACCTACGAGCAGTACTTC. The chain employs TRBV5-1 and TRBJ2-7; 7 positions match TRBD2. The trim removed 0 bases at V and 2 bases at J, leaving 8 bases unmatched. Germline V gives CDR1 SGHRS, CDR2 YFSETQ. The CDR3 spans 16 residues.

This clonotype was observed at least ten times. This chain links TRBV7-9 with TRBJ1-4; D not certain. CDR3 size: 17 residues. Germline V gene data show CDR1 as SEHNR and CDR2 as FQNEAQ (reference sequence). The V and J ends lost 4 bases and 0 bases respectively, with 15 bases between them. CDR3 sequence (DNA): TGTGCCAGCAGCTCGTCAAGGGCAGCCGCAACTAATGAAAAACTGTTTTTT. It translates to CASSSSRAAATNEKLFF.

This clonotype has only a few counts. The V and J genes are TRBV7-9 and TRBJ1-1; weak D call: TRBD1 (6 bases). CDR1 is SEHNR, CDR2 FQNEAQ, per germline (reference sequence). CDR3 length: 17 residues. Trimming stripped 4 bases from V and 7 bases from J, with 25 bases between. CDR3 DNA sequence: TGTGCCAGCAGCTACCTCCGGGGGGGGGCGCGAGATGGTGAAGCTTTCTTT. The encoded protein is CASSYLRGGARDGEAFF.

This clonotype was observed once. J is TRBJ1-1 and V is TRBV7-9, with TRBD1 matching over 7 bases. V gave up 5 bases and J gave up 3 bases; unmatched junction bases: 12. This CDR3 spans 16 amino acids. Looked up from germline, CDR1 is SEHNR and CDR2 is FQNEAQ (reference sequence). The CDR3, as DNA: TGTGCCAGCAGCCCTAGGTCACAGGGGTCCTACACTGAAGCTTTCTTT. Translated: CASSPRSQGSYTEAFF.

The chain carries TRBV2 and TRBJ1-2; no firm D call. The CDR3 has 13 amino acids. Germline V CDR1 and CDR2: SNHLY, FYNNEI. Trimming stripped 8 bases from V and 4 bases from J, with 14 bases between. CDR3: CASRTAPSYGYTF. In DNA, the CDR3 is TGTGCCAGCCGAACGGCCCCGAGCTATGGCTACACCTTC. Looking up the rest from reference TRBV2 and TRBJ1-2 gives the full variable domain: EPEVTQTPSHQVTQMGQEVILRCVPISNHLYFYWYRQILGQKVEFLVSFYNNEISEKSEIFDDQFSVERPDGSNFTLKIRSTKLEDSAMYFCASRTAPSYGYTFGSGTRLTVV.

The chain carries TRBV28 and TRBJ1-4; D remains ambiguous. V shed 4 bases and J shed 5 bases, with 5 bases lying between them. The CDR3 sequence is 12 residues long. From germline, CDR1 is MDHEN and CDR2 SYDVKM. CDR3 loop: CASSYSNEKLFF. The CDR3 nucleotides read TGTGCCAGCAGTTACTCCAATGAAAAACTGTTTTTT.

Notes on this clonotype: One end of the junction fails to match germline, which may point to a read error. The chain recombines TRBV7-9 with TRBJ2-5; TRBD2 might be the D (6 bases). CDR1 and CDR2 from the germline V gene are SEHNR and FQNEAQ (reference sequence). CDR3 length equals 15 residues. The CDR3: CASSRRVGRRETQHF. CDR3 bases: TGTGCCAGCAGCCGTCGGGTTGGTCGCCGGGAGACCCAGCACTTC.

This clonotype was seen repeatedly, ten times or more. The genes are TRBV6-5 and TRBJ1-5; D remains ambiguous. Germline values: CDR1 MNHEY, CDR2 SVGAGI. The CDR3 sequence is 13 residues long. The ends were cut back, 0 bases at V and 3 bases at J, with 3 bases in the middle. The CDR3 coding sequence is TGTGCCAGCAGTTACTCGGACAATCAGCCCCAGCATTTT. It specifies CASSYSDNQPQHF.

To note about this clonotype: Being one base from a much bigger clone, this may be a read error. CDR3 protein: CASSQGRTTNEKLFF. The CDR3 coding sequence is TGCGCCAGCAGCCAAGGGAGGACAACTAATGAAAAACTGTTTTTT. This chain links TRBV7-2 with TRBJ1-4; no clear D. The CDR3 is 15 amino acids. Germline V CDR1 and CDR2: SGHTA, FQGNSA.

The rearrangement uses TRBV18 and TRBJ1-1; D unresolved. CDR1 and CDR2 from the germline V gene are KGHSH and LQKENI. This CDR3 is 13 amino acids long. The V end was cut by 2 bases, the J end by 2 bases, with 6 bases between. The CDR3 bases are TGTGCCAGCTCACCATCAGATAACACTGAAGCTTTCTTT. Its translation is CASSPSDNTEAFF.

About this clonotype: The conserved phenylalanine or tryptophan is not found at the CDR3 terminus, so this likely reflects a read error. This chain connects TRBV13 to TRBJ1-1, with a weak D call TRBD1 (6 bases). Germline assignment: CDR1 PRHDT and CDR2 FYEKMQ (reference sequence). The germline V and J ends were trimmed by 5 bases and 1 base, with 8 bases remaining between them. The CDR3 has 13 residues. In nucleotides, the CDR3 is TGTGCCAGCAGCGAGGGGGGGAACACTGAAGCTTTCCTT. Translating it yields CASSEGGNTEAFL.

The gene calls are TRBV7-8 and TRBJ2-5; D is uncertain. The V end lost 6 bases, the J end lost 5 bases, and 22 bases lay between the germline ends. Germline-derived CDR1 and CDR2 are SGHVS and FQNEAQ. The CDR3 runs to 16 residues. In DNA form, the CDR3 reads TGTGCCAGCAGTATCAAGAGGTACTTGGTGGAGGAGACCCAGTACTTC. Its translation is CASSIKRYLVEETQYF.